The source of this T cell receptor beta chain is a study of identical twins. General study findings and limits: Twins' surplus sharing was weaker for beta out-of-frame sequences.

From the 5' RACE reads, TCRdb called clonotypes with MiXCR, one entry per CDR3 protein. The sample consists of under 800,000 distinct CDR3 sequences, around 20% of them appearing once. A word on this clonotype: Antigen unknown.

In germline, CDR1 is ENHRY, CDR2 SYGVKD. With 10 bases removed from V and 5 bases from J, the gap between germline ends came to 12 bases. The CDR3 is made up of 11 amino acids. This sample was also put to use in a study of T cells expressing NK-cell markers. In that study: Seven of the eight sequenced donors were classified as HCMV-seropositive, and one was classified as seronegative. The same clonotypes also predominated in the CD3+CD56-NKG2C+ fraction of a handful of donors.

This sequence was found in a woman younger than 30 in good health. Specimen: PBMCs. The V call is TRBV10-3, the J call TRBJ2-7; the D gene could be TRBD1 or TRBD2 (5 bases each). CDR3 in amino acids: CATREGNEQYF. The CDR3 nucleotides read TGTGCCACTCGAGAGGGGAACGAGCAGTACTTC.